This TCR beta chain appears in the sequencing data of a study of post-analysis software for immune sequencing data. Study information: Patients had relapsing-remitting, secondary progressive or progressive-relapsing multiple sclerosis; some lacked subtype.

Points from the study as a whole: Comparison with controls showed significantly lower normalized Chao1 diversity in multiple sclerosis patients.

Incorporated into the TCR beta cDNA libraries were unique molecular identifiers, which served to reduce PCR and sequencing biases. One entry per CDR3 protein, called by TCRdb with MiXCR from the PCR reads. The repertoire includes hundreds of thousands of distinct CDR3 sequences, 44% of them detected once, and more than 1.5% sits in the top ten. With regard to this clonotype: Its antigen is not known.

The TCR sequence derives from a girl aged 10-17 years with multiple sclerosis. Sequencing input: blood.

CDR3 in amino acids: CASSLETGAGYEQYF. In DNA form, the CDR3 reads TGTGCCAGCAGCTTAGAAACGGGAGCGGGCTACGAGCAGTACTTC. The chain has TRBV11-2 and TRBJ2-5; possible D gene TRBD2, 6 bases. The J call could be wrong; TRBJ2-7 is a better fit for the DNA end. The CDR3 consists of 15 residues. Germline lookup yields CDR1 SGHAT and CDR2 FQNNGV.